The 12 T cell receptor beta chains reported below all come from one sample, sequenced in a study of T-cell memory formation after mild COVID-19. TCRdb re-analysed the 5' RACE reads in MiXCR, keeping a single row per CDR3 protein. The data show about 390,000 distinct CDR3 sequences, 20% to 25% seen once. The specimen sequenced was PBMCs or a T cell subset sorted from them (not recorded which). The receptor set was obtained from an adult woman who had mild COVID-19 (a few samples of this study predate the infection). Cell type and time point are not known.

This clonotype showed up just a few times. The CDR3 spells CASSLAQGQPQHF. As DNA, the CDR3 is TGTGCCAGCAGCTTAGCTCAGGGACAGCCCCAGCATTTT. The chain couples TRBV7-9 to TRBJ1-5; D is perhaps TRBD1 (5 bases). Trimming pared 0 bases from V and 7 bases from J, leaving 7 bases between. The CDR3 covers 13 residues. The germline gives CDR1 SEHNR, CDR2 FQNEAQ (reference sequence).

CDR3 loop: CASSHGTVNTGELFF. Written as DNA, the CDR3 is TGTGCCAGCAGCCATGGGACAGTCAACACCGGGGAGCTGTTTTTT. V and J are TRBV11-2 and TRBJ2-2, with 7 positions matching TRBD1. The CDR3 length is 15 residues. Germline V gives CDR1 SGHAT, CDR2 FQNNGV. Trimming at V came to 5 bases and at J to 2 bases, leaving 5 bases not matched to a gene.

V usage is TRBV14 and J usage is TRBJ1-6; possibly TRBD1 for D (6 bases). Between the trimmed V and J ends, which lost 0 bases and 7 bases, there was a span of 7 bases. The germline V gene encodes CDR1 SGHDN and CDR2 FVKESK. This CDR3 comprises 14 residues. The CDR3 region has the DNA TGTGCCAGCAGCCAAGAAACAGGGAATTCACCCCTCCACTTT. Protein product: CASSQETGNSPLHF.

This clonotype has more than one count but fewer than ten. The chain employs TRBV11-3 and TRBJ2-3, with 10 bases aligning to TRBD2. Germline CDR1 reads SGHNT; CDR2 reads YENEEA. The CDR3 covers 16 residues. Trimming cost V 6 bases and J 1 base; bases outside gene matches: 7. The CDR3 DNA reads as TGTGCCAGCAGAGCAGGACTAGCGGAAGGCACAGATACGCAGTATTTT. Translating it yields CASRAGLAEGTDTQYF.

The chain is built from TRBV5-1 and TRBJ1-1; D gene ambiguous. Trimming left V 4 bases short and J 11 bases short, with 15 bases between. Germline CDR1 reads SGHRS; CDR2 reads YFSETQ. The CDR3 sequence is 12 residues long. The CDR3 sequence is CASSPRAGHAFF. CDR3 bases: TGCGCCAGCAGCCCACGGGCCGGTCACGCTTTCTTT.

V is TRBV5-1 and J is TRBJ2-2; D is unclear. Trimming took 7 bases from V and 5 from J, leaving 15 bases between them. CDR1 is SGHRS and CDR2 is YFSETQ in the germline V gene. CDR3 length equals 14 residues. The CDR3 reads CASAQGPGTGELFF. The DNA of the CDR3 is TGCGCCAGCGCTCAAGGCCCCGGGACCGGGGAGCTGTTTTTT.

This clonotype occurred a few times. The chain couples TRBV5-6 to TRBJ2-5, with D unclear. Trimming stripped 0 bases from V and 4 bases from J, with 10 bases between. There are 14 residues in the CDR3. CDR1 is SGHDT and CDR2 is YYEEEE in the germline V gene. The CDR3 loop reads CASSLGRWGETQYF. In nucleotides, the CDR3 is TGTGCCAGCAGCTTGGGGCGTTGGGGAGAGACCCAGTACTTC.

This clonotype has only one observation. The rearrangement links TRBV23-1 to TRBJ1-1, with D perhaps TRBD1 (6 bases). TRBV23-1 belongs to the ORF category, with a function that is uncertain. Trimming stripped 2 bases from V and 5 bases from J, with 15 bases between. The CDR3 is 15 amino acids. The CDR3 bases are TGCGCCAGCAGTCAAGATCCGGGGGCATTGACTGAAGCTTTCTTT. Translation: CASSQDPGALTEAFF.

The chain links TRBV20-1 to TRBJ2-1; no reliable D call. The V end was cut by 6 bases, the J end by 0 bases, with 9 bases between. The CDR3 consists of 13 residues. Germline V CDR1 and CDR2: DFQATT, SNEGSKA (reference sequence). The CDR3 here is CSADQTSYNEQFF. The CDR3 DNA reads TGCAGTGCGGACCAGACCTCCTACAATGAGCAGTTCTTC.

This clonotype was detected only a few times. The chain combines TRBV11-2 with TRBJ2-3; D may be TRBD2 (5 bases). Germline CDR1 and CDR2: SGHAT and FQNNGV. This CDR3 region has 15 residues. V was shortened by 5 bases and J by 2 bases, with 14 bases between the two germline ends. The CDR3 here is CASSPPGILTDTQYF. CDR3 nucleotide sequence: TGTGCCAGCAGCCCTCCCGGGATTCTCACAGATACGCAGTATTTT.

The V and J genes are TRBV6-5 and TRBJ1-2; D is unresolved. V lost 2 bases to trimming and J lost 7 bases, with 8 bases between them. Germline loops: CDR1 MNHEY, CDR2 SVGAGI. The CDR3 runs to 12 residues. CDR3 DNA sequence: TGTGCCAGCAGTTACCAAGGCCGTGGCTACACCTTC. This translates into CASSYQGRGYTF.

Written as DNA, the CDR3 is TGTGCCAGCAGTCTGAATAGCGGGGGGGGCGATGAGCAGTTCTTC. Encoded protein: CASSLNSGGGDEQFF. The J gene is TRBJ2-1, the V gene TRBV2; TRBD2 matches 11 bases. V lost 5 bases to trimming and J lost 8 bases; unmatched junction nucleotides: 8. This CDR3 has 15 residues. The germline gives CDR1 SNHLY, CDR2 FYNNEI.